The 13 T cell receptor beta chains below were found in one sample sequenced in a study of blood T cell repertoires in COVID-19. Assay used: immunoSEQ multiplex PCR; TCRdb lists only in-frame clones, some missing. This table holds just under 250,000 clones, approximately 90% found once. The sample consisted of PBMCs or T cells enriched from blood (not recorded which). Receptor source: a woman between 25 and 40 years old who had recovered from COVID-19.

The gene calls are TRBV28 and TRBJ2-7; TRBD2 aligns across 10 bases. CDR1 MDHEN and CDR2 SYDVKM come from the germline V gene. The CDR3 consists of 16 residues. With 4 bases clipped from V and 2 bases from J, the junction kept 8 bases outside the gene matches. CDR3 in amino acids: CASSSSAGGSPYEQYF. For the CDR3, the DNA is TGTGCCAGCAGTTCTTCAGCGGGAGGGTCCCCCTACGAGCAGTACTTC. Looking up the rest from reference TRBV28 and TRBJ2-7 gives the full variable domain: DVKVTQSSRYLVKRTGEKVFLECVQDMDHENMFWYRQDPGLGLRLIYFSYDVKMKEKGDIPEGYSVSREKKERFSLILESASTNQTSMYLCASSSSAGGSPYEQYFGPGTRLTVT.

The table lists this clone with a few counts. The genes are TRBV2 and TRBJ2-7; D uncertain. Trimming left V 2 bases short and J 1 base short, with 9 bases between. There are 14 residues in the CDR3. Germline V lookup: CDR1 SNHLY, CDR2 FYNNEI. The CDR3 nucleotides read TGTGCCAGCAGTGAATATGGTCAGTCCTACGAGCAGTACTTC. Protein product: CASSEYGQSYEQYF.

The rearrangement joins TRBV19 to TRBJ2-3; a weak D match, TRBD2 (5 bases). Germline-derived CDR1 and CDR2 are LNHDA and SQIVND (reference sequence). This CDR3 is 12 amino acids long. The ends were cut back, 5 bases at V and 6 bases at J, with 9 bases in the middle. For the CDR3, the DNA is TGTGCCAGTAGTGAGGGCGGCGATACGCAGTATTTT. Residues: CASSEGGDTQYF.

The chain carries TRBV7-8 and TRBJ1-6; 7 bases agree with TRBD1. Germline CDR1 is SGHVS and CDR2 is FQNEAQ. The CDR3 length is 16 residues. The trim removed 0 bases at V and 9 bases at J, leaving 8 bases unmatched. The CDR3 DNA follows: TGTGCCAGCAGCTTAGCTCCCGGACAGGACATTTCACCCCTCCACTTT. Its protein is CASSLAPGQDISPLHF.

The rearrangement links TRBV4-3 to TRBJ1-5, with a possible D match to TRBD1 (5 bases). This CDR3 region has 17 residues. Germline V CDR1 and CDR2: LGHNA, YSLEER. Trimming cost V 5 bases and J 0 bases, with 17 bases left between them. The CDR3 bases are TGCGCCAGCAGCAACCCGACAGACCATTATAGCAATCAGCCCCAGCATTTT. Translated: CASSNPTDHYSNQPQHF.

The chain couples TRBV29-1 to TRBJ2-1; unclear D gene. Germline V gene lookup returns CDR1 SQVTM and CDR2 ANQGSEA. The CDR3 extends over 15 amino acids. V was trimmed by 2 bases and J by 0 bases, leaving 11 bases between them. The CDR3 DNA follows: TGCAGCGTTGAATCGGGTAGCAGCTCCTACAATGAGCAGTTCTTC. Residues: CSVESGSSSYNEQFF.

The chain employs TRBV28 and TRBJ1-1; D perhaps matches TRBD1 (6 bases). The V end lost 5 bases, the J end lost 1 base, and 11 bases lay between the germline ends. Germline V lookup: CDR1 MDHEN, CDR2 SYDVKM. CDR3 length equals 14 residues. Here the CDR3 DNA reads TGTGCCAGCAGTCATCACAGGGAGAACACTGAAGCTTTCTTT. It codes for CASSHHRENTEAFF.

The chain recombines TRBV4-2 with TRBJ1-2; no clear D gene. The CDR3 is 16 residues long. Germline CDR1 LGHNA, CDR2 YNFKEQ. The V end lost 1 base, the J end lost 4 bases, and 16 bases lay between the germline ends. CDR3 sequence (DNA): TGTGCCAGCAGCCAAGTACCCGCGAGGAAAGGCTATGGCTACACCTTC. Translated, it gives CASSQVPARKGYGYTF.

This rearrangement joins TRBV10-3 to TRBJ2-5, with D perhaps TRBD2 (5 bases). Trimming removed 5 bases from V and 5 bases from J, with 15 bases in between. This CDR3 is 14 amino acids long. Germline CDR1 reads ENHRY; CDR2 reads SYGVKD. CDR3 in DNA: TGTGCCATCAGTCGCGGCCTAGCTTCGGAGACCCAGTACTTC. This codes for CAISRGLASETQYF.

The rearrangement uses TRBV5-6 and TRBJ1-2; D possibly corresponds to TRBD1 (5 bases). Germline CDR1 reads SGHDT; CDR2 reads YYEEEE. V shed 3 bases and J shed 4 bases, with 22 bases lying between them. The CDR3 has 17 residues. The CDR3 nucleotides read TGTGCCAGCAGCTCCCGTGGGGCAGGGCTTCAGATCTATGGCTACACCTTC. It codes for CASSSRGAGLQIYGYTF.

The J gene is TRBJ1-6, the V gene TRBV6-1, with 8 bases fitting TRBD1. The germline gives CDR1 MNHNS, CDR2 SASEGT. The CDR3 has 15 amino acids. The V and J ends lost 0 bases and 9 bases, in that order; junction bases with no gene match: 4. The DNA for the CDR3 is TGTGCCAGCAGTGAAGCCCGGGACAGGACTTCACCCCTCCACTTT. Its translation is CASSEARDRTSPLHF.

V gene TRBV7-2 combines with J gene TRBJ2-1; 10 bases line up with TRBD1. The junction had 15 bases not matched to a gene; V was cut back by 5 bases and J by 5 bases. CDR1 is SGHTA, CDR2 FQGNSA, per germline. CDR3 size: 18 residues. CDR3 nucleotides: TGTGCCAGCAGCCTCCGGGACAGGGGAATGTACGCCCACAATGAGCAGTTCTTC. This translates into CASSLRDRGMYAHNEQFF.

The chain couples TRBV19 to TRBJ1-5; no reliable D call. Germline V gives CDR1 LNHDA, CDR2 SQIVND (reference sequence). The V end lost 7 bases, the J end lost 6 bases, and 13 bases lay between the germline ends. The CDR3 has 13 amino acids. The CDR3 DNA sequence: TGTGCCAGTATGGCAGAGGAGGGTCAGCCCCAGCATTTT. Translation gives CASMAEEGQPQHF.